A single sample gave rise to the 14 T cell receptor beta chains below, sequenced in a study of identical twins. MiXCR, run by TCRdb on the 5' RACE reads, gives a single entry per CDR3 protein. The repertoire holds 1.5 million to 2 million distinct CDR3 sequences, 25% to 35% seen once, with over 0.25% in the top ten. The sequenced sample was cord blood. The receptors shown here come from a newborn girl in good health.

This clonotype was detected a few times. The J gene is TRBJ2-7, the V gene TRBV27; D might be TRBD1 (5 bases). V was clipped by 6 bases and J by 0 bases, with 12 bases between them. The length of the CDR3 is 14 residues. Germline-derived CDR1 and CDR2 are MNHEY and SMNVEV (reference sequence). The DNA of the CDR3 is TGTGCCAGCAGCAAGAGACAGCTCTCCTACGAGCAGTACTTC. It specifies CASSKRQLSYEQYF.

The V call is TRBV11-2, the J call TRBJ2-7; D remains ambiguous. The CDR3 is made up of 16 amino acids. Germline V gene sequence: CDR1 SGHAT, CDR2 FQNNGV. Trimming left V 1 base short and J 4 bases short, with 17 bases between. The CDR3, as DNA: TGTGCCAGCAGCTTAGGATGGCCCCTTCTACCTTACGAGCAGTACTTC. This gives the protein CASSLGWPLLPYEQYF.

In its sample, this clonotype was seen a few times. V is TRBV10-3 and J is TRBJ2-3; 8 positions agree with TRBD2. The CDR3 sequence is 15 residues long. In germline, CDR1 is ENHRY, CDR2 SYGVKD. Trimming removed 6 bases from V and 3 bases from J; junction bases left unmatched: 8. As DNA, the CDR3 is TGTGCCATCAGGAGGGGACTAGGGGGTACAGATACGCAGTATTTT. This gives the protein CAIRRGLGGTDTQYF.

The chain carries TRBV20-1 and TRBJ2-1; TRBD1 or TRBD2 may be the D gene (5 bases each). Germline V gene lookup returns CDR1 DFQATT and CDR2 SNEGSKA (reference sequence). V gave up 0 bases and J gave up 9 bases, with 15 bases separating them. The CDR3 extends over 14 amino acids. The CDR3 region has the DNA TGCAGTGCTAGAGATCTAGTCTGGGACCGTGAGCAGTTCTTC. Its translation is CSARDLVWDREQFF.

This clonotype was detected a few times. The genes are TRBV4-2 and TRBJ1-1; D ambiguous. The CDR3 covers 16 residues. Looked up from germline, CDR1 is LGHNA and CDR2 is YNFKEQ. V was pared by 1 base and J by 1 base, with 13 bases between. The CDR3 spells CASSQVRSGANTEAFF. The CDR3 nucleotides read TGTGCCAGCAGCCAAGTACGATCGGGAGCGAACACTGAAGCTTTCTTT.

With regard to this clonotype: One end of the junction varies from germline; a read error may be responsible. The chain is built from TRBV20-1 and TRBJ2-7, with D possibly being TRBD1 (5 bases). The CDR3 is 14 residues long. The germline gives CDR1 DFQATT, CDR2 SNEGSKA (reference sequence). For the CDR3, the DNA is TGCAGTGCCCACCCGACAGTTCCCTCCTACGGGCAGTACTTC. It is translated as CSAHPTVPSYGQYF.

Of note for this clonotype: This may arise from a read error, as a much more abundant clone is one base away. The J gene is TRBJ2-3, the V gene TRBV20-1, with D tentatively TRBD1 or TRBD2 (5 bases each). The V gene lost 8 bases and the J gene lost 6 bases, with 18 bases spanning the gap. Germline CDR1 reads DFQATT; CDR2 reads SNEGSKA (reference sequence). The CDR3 length is 13 residues. The CDR3 loop is CSIPGPAPDTQYF. In DNA, the CDR3 is TGCAGTATTCCGGGACCAGCCCCGGATACGCAGTATTTT.

This clonotype was seen only a few times. The V gene is TRBV4-1, the J gene TRBJ2-1, with 15 bases matching TRBD2. The CDR3 contains 17 residues. J lost 4 bases, V lost 5 bases, and 6 bases had no gene match. CDR1 is MGHRA and CDR2 is YSYEKL in the germline V gene. The CDR3 region has the DNA TGCGCCAGCAGCTGGGGACTAGCGGGAGGCCTATACAATGAGCAGTTCTTC. As protein: CASSWGLAGGLYNEQFF.

J is TRBJ1-6 and V is TRBV5-1; possible D gene TRBD1, 5 bases. The CDR3 is 15 residues long. V gave up 2 bases and J gave up 7 bases, with 13 bases separating them. CDR1 and CDR2 from the germline V gene are SGHRS and YFSETQ. CDR3 protein: CASSLADTANSPLHF. In DNA, the CDR3 is TGCGCCAGCAGCTTAGCGGACACCGCGAATTCACCCCTCCACTTT. Variable domain in full (rest from reference TRBV5-1 and TRBJ1-6): KAGVTQTPRYLIKTRGQQVTLSCSPISGHRSVSWYQQTPGQGLQFLFEYFSETQRNKGNFPGRFSGRQFSNSRSEMNVSTLELGDSALYLCASSLADTANSPLHFGNGTRLTVT.

The chain joins TRBV20-1 to TRBJ1-4, with no clear D. The V gene's germline CDR1 is DFQATT and CDR2 SNEGSKA (reference sequence). Trimming removed 5 bases at V and 12 bases at J, with 10 bases between. The CDR3 is made up of 10 amino acids. CDR3 sequence (DNA): TGCAGTGCTCTACAGACGCAACTGTTTTTT. It is translated as CSALQTQLFF.

This clonotype was detected many times. The CDR3 DNA reads as TGTGCCAGCAGCAGGTCCCTTCTAGCGGGGAGCACAGATACGCAGTATTTT. It translates to CASSRSLLAGSTDTQYF. This chain joins TRBV21-1 and TRBJ2-3; TRBD2 was called by the table and not checked on the DNA. TRBV21-1 is flagged as a pseudogene. The CDR3 has 17 amino acids.

The genes are TRBV27 and TRBJ2-7; D ambiguous. V was pared by 2 bases and J by 0 bases, with 8 bases between. The CDR3 runs to 14 residues. Germline loops: CDR1 MNHEY, CDR2 SMNVEV (reference sequence). CDR3 DNA sequence: TGTGCCAGCAGTTTACAACAGCACTCCTACGAGCAGTACTTC. As protein: CASSLQQHSYEQYF.

The chain is built from TRBV29-1 and TRBJ2-3; 7 nucleotides agree with TRBD2. The CDR3 extends over 13 amino acids. Germline lookup yields CDR1 SQVTM and CDR2 ANQGSEA. With V trimmed by 6 bases and J by 4 bases, 7 bases remained unmatched. CDR3 protein: CSVRTRVADTQYF. CDR3 in DNA: TGCAGCGTGCGGACTAGGGTCGCAGATACGCAGTATTTT.

This sequence joins TRBV28 and TRBJ1-6; 9 nucleotides align to TRBD1. This CDR3 region has 14 residues. Germline lookup yields CDR1 MDHEN and CDR2 SYDVKM. Trimming at V came to 0 bases and at J to 9 bases, leaving 0 bases not matched to a gene. The CDR3 protein is CASSLWDRGSPLHF. The CDR3 DNA follows: TGTGCCAGCAGTTTATGGGACAGGGGTTCACCCCTCCACTTT.